This TCR beta chain was captured in a study of regulatory T cells in long-lasting Graves disease. The study's findings and limits: Preferential use of TRBV28, TRBJ1-2 and TRBJ2-5 was seen in persistent disease. Researchers examined only peripheral blood and not thyroid tissue.

The V gene lost 6 bases and the J gene lost 9 bases, with 15 bases spanning the gap. There are 12 residues in the CDR3. Relying on iRepertoire HTBI primers and Arm-PCR of CDR3 regions, the team built TCR beta libraries. TCRdb re-called the multiplex PCR reads with MiXCR, one entry per CDR3 protein. The table shows 550,000 to 650,000 distinct CDR3 sequences, with around 15% occurring only once. Time point here: newly diagnosed GD, antithyroid drugs for less than 3 months. Making the TCR library involved RNA that had been extracted from PBMCs. The peripheral blood volume drawn was around 9.6 milliliters, and it was collected into EDTA tubes. Concerning this clonotype itself: What it binds is unknown.

These data are also associated with another study on T cells in Graves' hyperthyroidism and ophthalmopathy. That publication notes: HTBI primers were the set used in a first-round RT-PCR of the TCR CDR3.

This chain joins TRBV12-3 or TRBV12-4 and TRBJ2-7, with a tentative D call TRBD2 (6 bases). This specimen was peripheral blood mononuclear cells (PBMCs), taken at new diagnosis, from a patient treated with antithyroid drugs. The receptor was isolated from a man aged 18 to 29 with Graves disease. CDR3 amino acids: CASSPGLARQYF. In nucleotides, the CDR3 is TGTGCCAGCAGCCCGGGACTCGCTAGGCAGTACTTC.